The TCR beta chain under discussion was sequenced for a study of T cell responses to AZD1222 COVID-19 vaccine. Turning to the study itself: Combined were second doses at about 4 or about 12 weeks. Study-wide results and caveats: Clonal diversity was possibly underestimated; the donors were predominantly white British and more often female. When two AZD1222 doses had been given, Spike-specific TCR breadth and depth rose. Along spike, vaccine-associated CD4 TCRs were found throughout, with dominance at 160-218 and 743-854.

Of note for this clone: Its antigen is currently unknown.

The CDR3 has 15 residues. With 0 bases removed from V and 5 bases from J, the gap between germline ends came to 13 bases. Germline CDR1 SGHRS, CDR2 YFSETQ. The assay was immunoSEQ multiplex PCR, and TCRdb's table has in-frame clones only and misses some. The sample carries about 96,000 clones, roughly nine tenths recorded once. This chain joins TRBV5-1 and TRBJ2-3, with D uncertain. The sample was peripheral blood, taken on day 0 of AZD1222 vaccination. This clonotype was sampled from an adult in good health. The CDR3 nucleotides are TGCGCCAGCAGCTTGGCCAGCGACCCAGGAGATACGCAGTATTTT. Amino acids: CASSLASDPGDTQYF.